Included here is one T cell receptor (beta chain) sequence, with context. Using immunoSEQ multiplex PCR, the repertoire was profiled, and TCRdb retains in-frame clones only, with some absent. The sample shows 250,000 to 300,000 clones, approximately 93% of them seen only once. The entry originates in a study of blood T cell repertoires in COVID-19. Study background: Acute-phase and convalescent COVID-19 samples originated in the United States, Italy and Spain. T cells, B-cell-depleted T cells, or PBMCs provided the cDNA or gDNA that served as material.

V lost 0 bases and J lost 0; bases outside the gene matches: 4. Germline assignment: CDR1 SGHDT and CDR2 YYEEEE. There are 16 residues in the CDR3. The V and J genes are TRBV5-6 and TRBJ1-1; 8 nucleotides match TRBD1. Sequencing input: peripheral blood. The origin of this receptor is a woman aged 25 to 39 with COVID-19, enrolled during active disease. CDR3 coding DNA: TGTGCCAGCAGCTTGGCCGAACAGGGGGTGAACACTGAAGCTTTCTTT. Amino acids: CASSLAEQGVNTEAFF.